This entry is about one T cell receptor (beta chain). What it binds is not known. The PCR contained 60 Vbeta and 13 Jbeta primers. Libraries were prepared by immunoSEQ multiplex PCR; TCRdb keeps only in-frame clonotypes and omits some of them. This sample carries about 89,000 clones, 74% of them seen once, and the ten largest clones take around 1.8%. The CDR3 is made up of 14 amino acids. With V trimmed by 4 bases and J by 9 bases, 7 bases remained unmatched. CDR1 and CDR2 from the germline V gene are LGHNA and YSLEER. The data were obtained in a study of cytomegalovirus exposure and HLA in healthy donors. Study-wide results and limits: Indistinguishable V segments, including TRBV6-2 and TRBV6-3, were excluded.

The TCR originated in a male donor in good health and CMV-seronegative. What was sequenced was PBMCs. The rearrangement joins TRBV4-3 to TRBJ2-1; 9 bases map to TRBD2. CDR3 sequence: CASSPAGAGGEQFF. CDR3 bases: TGCGCCAGCAGCCCTGCGGGAGCGGGGGGTGAGCAGTTCTTC.